Below, 11 T cell receptor beta chains from the same sample are listed, as sequenced in a study of T-cell reconstitution after alpha-beta-depleted transplantation in children (dated by TCRdb to 2016 to 2017). The treatment or condition label here, explained by the study, means: allogeneic hematopoietic cell transplantation with graft depleted of TCRalphabeta T cells and CD19 B cells. Library preparation was by PCR. Sequencing was performed on an Illumina HiSeq 2500. TCR library preparation used molecular barcoding, with unique molecular identifiers applied to normalize quantification of the TCRbeta repertoire. TCRdb cleaned the public reads at Q25 with fastp, built clones with MiXCR and kept in-frame beta chains. Each entry is one CDR3 protein sequence, shown with its most common DNA and genes. Within this sample are roughly 300,000 distinct CDR3 sequences, with around a tenth of them counted one time only. The ten largest clones capture roughly a quarter of the sample.

The sample consisted of peripheral blood, taken 180 days after TCRalphabeta/CD19-depleted stem cell transplant. The receptor set was obtained from a male patient between 2 and 15 years old who had a stem cell transplant for chronic granulomatous disease, so the T cells may come from the graft donor.

The table lists this clonotype with many counts. The chain carries TRBV5-1 and TRBJ1-6; the D is unclear. Germline CDR1 is SGHRS and CDR2 is YFSETQ. This CDR3 spans 15 amino acids. V lost 2 bases and J 9 bases, leaving 15 bases between the germline ends. The CDR3 bases are TGCGCCAGCAGCTTAAAAACAGACGGGGTTTCACCCCTCCACTTT. The encoded protein is CASSLKTDGVSPLHF.

This clonotype showed up just once. J is TRBJ2-5 and V is TRBV12-3 or TRBV12-4; 11 nucleotides agree with TRBD2. V dropped 5 bases and J dropped 4; count of bases not matched to a gene: 6. The CDR3 sequence is 15 residues long. The CDR3 coding sequence is TGTGCCAGCAGTCGACTAGCGGGATGGCTAGAGACCCAGTACTTC. Translated, it gives CASSRLAGWLETQYF.

This clonotype was counted at least ten times. The rearrangement links TRBV7-2 to TRBJ2-3, with D tentatively TRBD2 (5 bases). Germline V CDR1 and CDR2: SGHTA, FQGNSA. This CDR3 is built from 14 residues. Between the trimmed V and J ends, which lost 1 base and 3 bases, there was a span of 8 bases. CDR3 bases: TGTGCCAGCAGCTTAGGGTTAGCGACAGATACGCAGTATTTT. Translation: CASSLGLATDTQYF.

This clonotype has a count of ten or more. The chain joins TRBV20-1 to TRBJ2-7; D is unresolved. The CDR3 has 13 amino acids. The V gene's germline CDR1 is DFQATT and CDR2 SNEGSKA (reference sequence). V was clipped by 5 bases and J by 6 bases, with 17 bases between them. CDR3 DNA: TGCAGTGCTGCCCTGGACGCCAGAGGCGAGCAGTACTTC. Amino acids: CSAALDARGEQYF.

This clonotype was found many times. In nucleotides, the CDR3 is TGTGCCAGCAGCTTAAGAAGCAGAGAAAGCGGGTCCCTGGGGAATGAGCAGTTCTTC. This encodes CASSLRSRESGSLGNEQFF. The chain carries TRBV5-4 and TRBJ2-1; tentative D call: TRBD2 (6 bases). CDR1 and CDR2 (germline): SGHNT, YYREEE (reference sequence). CDR3 length: 19 residues. V shed 2 bases and J shed 7 bases, with 28 bases lying between them.

In its sample, this clonotype was seen many times. J is TRBJ1-1 and V is TRBV7-9, with 7 bases matching TRBD1. The CDR3 has 12 amino acids. Per the germline V gene, CDR1 is SEHNR and CDR2 is FQNEAQ (reference sequence). Trimming cost V 5 bases and J 10 bases; bases outside gene matches: 7. The DNA of the CDR3 is TGTGCCAGCAGCCCCCCTCGACAGGGAGCTTTCTTT. This codes for CASSPPRQGAFF. Drawing the rest from reference TRBV7-9 and TRBJ1-1, the complete variable domain is DTGVSQNPRHKITKRGQNVTFRCDPISEHNRLYWYRQTLGQGPEFLTYFQNEAQLEKSRLLSDRFSAERPKGSFSTLEIQRTEQGDSAMYLCASSPPRQGAFFGQGTRLTVV.

This clonotype came up many times. The V call is TRBV7-9, the J call TRBJ2-7; tentatively, D is TRBD1 (7 bases). In germline, CDR1 is SEHNR, CDR2 FQNEAQ (reference sequence). This CDR3 region has 16 residues. V dropped 5 bases and J dropped 6 bases, with 23 bases sitting between them. The CDR3 DNA reads TGTGCCAGCAGCCCCCGGAAGGAGGGGGCGAGGAGCGAGCAGTACTTC. Protein product: CASSPRKEGARSEQYF.

The table lists this clonotype with many counts. The chain couples TRBV5-1 to TRBJ2-2, with D possibly TRBD2 on 7 matching bases. CDR1 SGHRS and CDR2 YFSETQ come from the germline V gene. The germline V and J ends were trimmed by 0 bases and 1 base, with 16 bases remaining between them. The CDR3 has 18 amino acids. DNA for the CDR3: TGCGCCAGCAGCTTGGATTCGACGGGGGGCGTGAACACCGGGGAGCTGTTTTTT. This codes for CASSLDSTGGVNTGELFF.

This clonotype was found many times. V is TRBV4-2 and J is TRBJ2-7; D uncertain. The germline V gene has CDR1 LGHNA and CDR2 YNFKEQ. With 2 bases removed from V and 2 bases from J, the gap between germline ends came to 10 bases. The CDR3 covers 14 residues. In nucleotides, the CDR3 is TGTGCCAGCAGCCAATGGCAGGAGACCTACGAGCAGTACTTC. It yields the protein CASSQWQETYEQYF.

The sample holds many counts of this clonotype. The gene calls are TRBV29-1 and TRBJ2-7, with 8 bases fitting TRBD2. CDR1 SQVTM and CDR2 ANQGSEA come from the germline V gene. The CDR3 runs to 13 residues. Trimming removed 4 bases from V and 3 bases from J; junction bases left unmatched: 5. CDR3: CSVGRGGNYEQYF. The CDR3 coding sequence is TGCAGCGTTGGCCGGGGGGGGAACTACGAGCAGTACTTC.

This clonotype was seen repeatedly, ten times or more. This sequence joins TRBV7-2 and TRBJ1-5, with 10 bases identical to TRBD1. The CDR3 spans 16 residues. V lost 6 bases and J lost 6; bases outside the gene matches: 11. Germline assignment: CDR1 SGHTA and CDR2 FQGNSA. CDR3 in amino acids: CASRITGTGVGQPQHF. CDR3 DNA: TGTGCCAGCAGGATCACCGGGACAGGGGTGGGTCAGCCCCAGCATTTT.